This entry describes one T cell receptor (beta chain). Its antigen remains unidentified. This record comes from a study of PD-1 blockade in classical Hodgkin lymphoma. Study-wide context: Patients received nivolumab 3 mg/kg intravenously every 2 weeks.

Study-level findings and limits: Later analyses included only patients treated at least 1 year post-ASCT. Complete responders had baseline diversity similar to newly diagnosed patients. Repertoire differences lack defined causes, possibly disease activity or prior therapy.

In every patient, relapse followed autologous stem cell transplantation, while exposure to brentuximab vedotin differed. Purified CD4+ T cells were obtained from thawed PBMCs through magnetic negative selection. V was trimmed by 2 bases and J by 2 bases, leaving 6 bases between them. CDR1 is KGHSH, CDR2 LQKENI, per germline. This CDR3 has 13 residues. Using immunoSEQ multiplex PCR, the repertoire was profiled, and TCRdb retains in-frame clones only, with some absent. The repertoire holds tens of thousands of clones, with 65% to 90% as singletons. This TCR derives from a human donor with classical Hodgkin lymphoma. The V call is TRBV18, the J call TRBJ1-1; the D is unclear. The sample was CD4+ T cells from blood, taken at baseline. Here the CDR3 DNA reads TGTGCCAGCTCACCAGAGGTTAACACTGAAGCTTTCTTT. The encoded protein is CASSPEVNTEAFF.